This T cell receptor (beta chain) was captured in a study of T cells in localized non-small cell lung cancer. General study results and limits: Greater T cell density in blood accompanied longer overall survival. It remains possible that heterogeneity exists, since only one tumor region was sequenced. Median detection of top 100 tumor clones in adjacent lung was about 60 clones. In uninvolved adjacent lung, T cell clonality reached its highest value, exceeding tumor.

Clones were sequenced by immunoSEQ multiplex PCR, and TCRdb holds only the in-frame ones, with some missing. The sample carries 2,000 to 2,500 clones, around a quarter recorded once. By share, this clone ranks as medium-sized. Its antigen is as yet unknown. The J segment lost 7 bases and the V segment lost 1 base, leaving 4 bases of the junction unmatched. The CDR3 length is 15 residues. Germline V gives CDR1 SGHNT, CDR2 YENEEA. The specimen comprised lung tumor tissue, sampled before any cancer treatment. The chain joins TRBV11-3 to TRBJ1-6; 7 bases match TRBD1. This clonotype was sampled from a male donor older than 55 with stage III lung adenocarcinoma. The CDR3 region has the DNA TGTGCCAGCAGCTTAGTTTCAGGGGGGAATTCACCCCTCCACTTT. This translates into CASSLVSGGNSPLHF.